These 19 T cell receptor beta chains were all obtained from the same sample, sequenced in a study of CD8+ T cells in alopecia areata. It was cDNA, reverse transcribed from extracted RNA, that served as the sequencing template. Method: immunoSEQ multiplex PCR; TCRdb's copy keeps in-frame clones and lacks some. The sample gives more than 100,000 clones, about 50% of which show up once; roughly 0.5% is in the top ten. Treatment noted: oral pan-JAK inhibitor, 5-10 mg twice daily. The starting material was CD4+ T cells sorted from blood, obtained at week 4, from a patient treated with tofacitinib. Receptors were obtained from a human donor with alopecia areata.

This chain connects TRBV29-1 to TRBJ2-6; 7 nucleotides agree with TRBD1. The germline CDR1 and CDR2 sequences are SQVTM and ANQGSEA. The CDR3 is made up of 15 amino acids. V was clipped by 4 bases and J by 0 bases; unmatched bases: 3. The CDR3 DNA reads as TGCAGCGTTGGACCAGGGGGCTCTGGGGCCAACGTCCTGACTTTC. Amino acid sequence: CSVGPGGSGANVLTF.

The V and J genes are TRBV5-1 and TRBJ2-7; 10 bases fit TRBD1. CDR1 is SGHRS and CDR2 is YFSETQ in the germline V gene. The CDR3 sequence is 16 residues long. The V gene end was trimmed by 6 bases and the J gene end by 2 bases; junction bases not matched to a gene: 11. CDR3 DNA: TGCGCCAGCACCTTAGGGACAGGGGCTTTCACCTACGAGCAGTACTTC. Amino acids: CASTLGTGAFTYEQYF.

In this sample, this clone turned up a few times. Here the CDR3 DNA reads TGTGCCTGGAGTCCCCGTGGAGAGGAGCAGTTCTTC. Its protein is CAWSPRGEEQFF. V gene TRBV30 combines with J gene TRBJ2-1; D unclear. Per the germline V gene, CDR1 is GTSNPN and CDR2 is SVGIG (reference sequence). The CDR3 extends over 12 amino acids. V was cut by 2 bases and J by 10 bases, with 12 bases left in between.

This clone was picked up a small number of times. The rearrangement uses TRBV19 and TRBJ1-4; D unresolved. Trimming shortened V by 8 bases and J by 8 bases, and 15 bases separated the two germline ends. Germline CDR1 reads LNHDA; CDR2 reads SQIVND (reference sequence). This CDR3 spans 13 amino acids. Written as DNA, the CDR3 is TGTGCCAGTCGGCCGGTTTGGGAGGAAAAACTGTTTTTT. Its protein product is CASRPVWEEKLFF.

V is TRBV6-5 and J is TRBJ2-1, with D unresolved. Germline V CDR1 and CDR2: MNHEY, SVGAGI. The CDR3 covers 13 residues. The germline V and J ends were trimmed by 0 bases and 12 bases, with 12 bases remaining between them. CDR3 in amino acids: CASSYSPGYLQFF. For the CDR3, the DNA is TGTGCCAGCAGTTACTCCCCCGGATACTTGCAGTTCTTC.

This clone has only one observation. The chain carries TRBV6-1 and TRBJ2-1; tentatively, D is TRBD1 (6 bases). Germline-derived CDR1 and CDR2 are MNHNS and SASEGT. This CDR3 is built from 13 residues. With 6 bases removed from V and 9 bases from J, the gap between germline ends came to 15 bases. The CDR3 DNA sequence: TGTGCCAGCAGCGAAACAGGGAGACCTGAGCAGTTCTTC. Translated: CASSETGRPEQFF.

The chain joins TRBV29-1 to TRBJ2-1; possibly TRBD1 or TRBD2 for D (5 bases each). V lost 7 bases and J 11 bases, leaving 9 bases between the germline ends. The germline V gene encodes CDR1 SQVTM and CDR2 ANQGSEA. The CDR3 extends over 9 amino acids. Written as DNA, the CDR3 is TGCAGCGACGGGGACCAGCAGTTCTTC. It yields the protein CSDGDQQFF.

There are a few counts of this clone. This sequence joins TRBV29-1 and TRBJ2-7; 12 bases match TRBD1. Trimming took 7 bases from V and 5 from J; bases not matched to a gene: 15. The CDR3 is 16 residues long. CDR1 is SQVTM, CDR2 ANQGSEA, per germline. CDR3 residues: CSATLAGTGGRHEQYF. The CDR3 DNA sequence: TGCAGCGCCACCCTGGCCGGGACAGGGGGCCGTCACGAGCAGTACTTC.

The V call is TRBV29-1, the J call TRBJ1-1; TRBD1 might be the D (6 bases). The CDR3 loop spans 14 amino acids. Germline V gene data show CDR1 as SQVTM and CDR2 as ANQGSEA. V was clipped by 7 bases and J by 1 base, with 16 bases between them. As DNA, the CDR3 is TGCAGCGACAAAAGGGACACGGGGAACACTGAAGCTTTCTTT. This encodes CSDKRDTGNTEAFF. The entire variable domain, with the rest obtained from reference TRBV29-1 and TRBJ1-1, is as follows: SAVISQKPSRDICQRGTSLTIQCQVDSQVTMMFWYRQQPGQSLTLIATANQGSEATYESGFVIDKFPISRPNLTFSTLTVSNMSPEDSSIYLCSDKRDTGNTEAFFGQGTRLTVV.

The CDR3 nucleotides read TGTGCCAGCAGCTTAGATTTGTCAGTTATAGCCAAAAACATTCAGTACTTC. Protein sequence: CASSLDLSVIAKNIQYF. This chain uses TRBV7-8 with TRBJ2-4; D call uncertain. CDR1 and CDR2 from the germline V gene are SGHVS and FQNEAQ. With 1 base removed from V and 0 bases from J, the gap between germline ends came to 13 bases. This CDR3 has 17 amino acids.

V gene TRBV6-5 combines with J gene TRBJ2-7; 8 nucleotides agree with TRBD1. The CDR3 loop spans 15 amino acids. The germline V gene has CDR1 MNHEY and CDR2 SVGAGI. The ends lost 10 bases at V and 0 bases at J; junction bases unmatched: 11. CDR3 nucleotides: TGTGCCACCCACGACCCCGGGACAGGCTCCTACGAGCAGTACTTC. Translating gives CATHDPGTGSYEQYF.

This clone was observed a handful of times. The chain combines TRBV29-1 with TRBJ1-2; TRBD1 aligns across 7 bases. The germline V gene has CDR1 SQVTM and CDR2 ANQGSEA. With V trimmed by 0 bases and J by 4 bases, 11 bases remained unmatched. The CDR3 length is 16 residues. CDR3 coding DNA: TGCAGCGTTGAAGATGGGGCCGGGACAGTAGGCTATGGCTACACCTTC. It codes for CSVEDGAGTVGYGYTF.

V is TRBV5-1 and J is TRBJ1-2; D is ambiguous. Per germline, CDR1 SGHRS and CDR2 YFSETQ. Trimming took 0 bases from V and 4 from J, leaving 10 bases between them. The length of the CDR3 is 14 residues. The CDR3 sequence is CASSLAEMGYGYTF. The CDR3 nucleotides read TGCGCCAGCAGCTTGGCCGAGATGGGCTATGGCTACACCTTC.

The rearrangement links TRBV30 to TRBJ2-1, with TRBD2 matching over 7 bases. Germline V CDR1 and CDR2: GTSNPN, SVGIG (reference sequence). Germline trimming cut 0 bases from V and 4 bases from J; bases unmatched to any gene: 9. CDR3 length: 16 residues. The DNA of the CDR3 is TGTGCCTGGAGTGTACAAGGTAGCGGGTCTTACAATGAGCAGTTCTTC. Encoded protein: CAWSVQGSGSYNEQFF.

This clone occurred a few times. The chain is built from TRBV7-6 and TRBJ1-2; a weak D match, TRBD1 (5 bases). Germline CDR1 SGHVS, CDR2 FNYEAQ. CDR3 length: 13 residues. V was clipped by 4 bases and J by 4 bases, with 10 bases between them. CDR3 in DNA: TGTGCCAGCAGCTCAGGGACGGCCTATGGCTACACCTTC. It translates to CASSSGTAYGYTF.

V usage is TRBV7-6 and J usage is TRBJ2-7, with a tentative D call TRBD1 (5 bases). There are 13 residues in the CDR3. Germline V gene data show CDR1 as SGHVS and CDR2 as FNYEAQ. The V and J ends lost 2 bases and 6 bases respectively, with 11 bases between them. The CDR3 nucleotides read TGTGCCAGCAGCTTAAAAGGGGAAGGCGAGCAGTACTTC. It translates to CASSLKGEGEQYF.

This clone was seen a few times. The sample holds other DNA sequences that translate to the same CDR3. The chain has TRBV7-9 and TRBJ2-7; no clear D gene. The V gene's germline CDR1 is SEHNR and CDR2 FQNEAQ (reference sequence). V was shortened by 1 base and J by 3 bases, with 1 base between the two germline ends. This CDR3 comprises 11 residues. DNA for the CDR3: TGTGCCAGCAGCTTAGACTACGAGCAGTACTTC. Protein: CASSLDYEQYF. The entire variable domain, with the rest obtained from reference TRBV7-9 and TRBJ2-7, is as follows: DTGVSQNPRHKITKRGQNVTFRCDPISEHNRLYWYRQTLGQGPEFLTYFQNEAQLEKSRLLSDRFSAERPKGSFSTLEIQRTEQGDSAMYLCASSLDYEQYFGPGTRLTVT.

This clone turned up a few times. Here the CDR3 reads CSVEEGRSYGYTF. DNA of the CDR3: TGCAGCGTTGAGGAGGGAAGGTCCTATGGCTACACCTTC. This chain joins TRBV29-1 and TRBJ1-2, with unresolved D. V lost 3 bases and J 4 bases, leaving 12 bases between the germline ends. CDR1 is SQVTM, CDR2 ANQGSEA, per germline. CDR3 length: 13 residues.

The rearrangement links TRBV7-9 to TRBJ1-2; 9 bases are a match to TRBD1. Germline trimming cut 5 bases from V and 7 bases from J; bases unmatched to any gene: 8. This CDR3 is built from 14 residues. Germline CDR1 is SEHNR and CDR2 is FQNEAQ (reference sequence). The CDR3 spells CASSKQGANGGYTF. The CDR3 DNA reads as TGTGCCAGCAGCAAACAGGGGGCTAATGGTGGCTACACCTTC.